This entry lists 2 T cell receptor beta chains sequenced from one sample in a study of shared clonotypes between healthy human individuals. The naive CD8 population came from CD45RO-negative cells selected for CCR7, without terminally differentiated effector memory CD45RA+ cells. TCRdb keeps only in-frame clones here, not all; method: immunoSEQ multiplex PCR. The table includes some 630,000 clones, about 96% detected once. The sequencing sample was made of naive CD8+ T cells sorted from blood. The receptors stem from a woman aged 30 to 39 in good health.

The chain joins TRBV7-9 to TRBJ1-2; D not certain. The V gene's germline CDR1 is SEHNR and CDR2 FQNEAQ (reference sequence). Deletions cut 4 bases from V and 4 bases from J, with 4 bases between. There are 11 residues in the CDR3. CDR3 residues: CASSSSYGYTF. As DNA, the CDR3 is TGTGCCAGCAGCTCCAGCTATGGCTACACCTTC.

This chain uses TRBV29-1 with TRBJ2-3, with D unclear. V lost 5 bases and J lost 2, with 11 bases in between. This CDR3 contains 13 residues. The germline gives CDR1 SQVTM, CDR2 ANQGSEA. The CDR3 coding sequence is TGCAGCGTTTTTCGGGCCTACACAGATACGCAGTATTTT. It yields the protein CSVFRAYTDTQYF.